These 29 T cell receptor beta chains were all obtained from the same sample, sequenced in a study of T cells in Graves' hyperthyroidism and ophthalmopathy. Amplified TCR beta CDR3 regions derived from RNA transcripts. HTBI primers were the set used in a first-round RT-PCR of the TCR CDR3. TCRdb processed the multiplex PCR reads anew with MiXCR; each CDR3 protein has one entry. The data show a few hundred thousand distinct CDR3 sequences, with around 50% seen just once and about 45% held by the top ten. Sequenced sample: peripheral blood or thyroid tissue (not recorded which). The receptors shown here come from an adult woman with Graves' disease, either hyperthyroidism or ophthalmopathy (not recorded which).

This clonotype has a handful of counts. This chain uses TRBV6-1 with TRBJ2-7; 8 nucleotides match TRBD2. The CDR3 runs 16 residues. The V gene end was trimmed by 1 base and the J gene end by 3 bases; junction bases not matched to a gene: 8. The germline V gene encodes CDR1 MNHNS and CDR2 SASEGT. The CDR3 protein is CASSEDRTSWGYEQYF. CDR3 in DNA: TGTGCCAGCAGTGAAGACCGGACTAGCTGGGGCTACGAGCAGTACTTC.

This clonotype was observed many times. The J gene is TRBJ1-2, the V gene TRBV6-5, with D possibly matching TRBD1 (6 bases). The CDR3 loop spans 14 amino acids. CDR1 MNHEY and CDR2 SVGAGI come from the germline V gene. Trimming pared 2 bases from V and 7 bases from J, leaving 14 bases between. The CDR3 bases are TGTGCCAGCAGTTACAGGGCAGGGGCTGGTGGCTACACCTTC. Translation gives CASSYRAGAGGYTF.

The rearrangement uses TRBV9 and TRBJ1-2; the D gene is possibly TRBD1 (5 bases). The germline V gene has CDR1 SGDLS and CDR2 YYNGEE. This CDR3 is 13 amino acids long. The V and J ends lost 3 bases and 8 bases respectively, with 14 bases between them. This CDR3 reads CASSAQGPEGYTF. CDR3 DNA sequence: TGTGCCAGCAGCGCGCAGGGCCCTGAGGGCTACACCTTC.

The V gene is TRBV20-1, the J gene TRBJ1-5; 7 positions match TRBD1. Germline V gene sequence: CDR1 DFQATT, CDR2 SNEGSKA (reference sequence). The CDR3 spans 17 residues. V lost 6 bases to trimming and J lost 5 bases; unmatched junction nucleotides: 19. CDR3 sequence: CSASTPFGQERDQPQHF. In nucleotides, the CDR3 is TGCAGTGCCTCGACGCCCTTTGGACAGGAGAGGGATCAGCCCCAGCATTTT.

The chain has TRBV20-1 and TRBJ1-2; weak D call: TRBD1 (6 bases). CDR3 length: 15 residues. CDR1 DFQATT and CDR2 SNEGSKA come from the germline V gene (reference sequence). V was cut by 1 base and J by 5 bases, with 17 bases left in between. The CDR3 reads CSARARGRLQYGYTF. CDR3 nucleotides: TGCAGTGCTAGAGCACGGGGGCGACTACAGTATGGCTACACCTTC.

This clonotype has at least ten counts. The J gene is TRBJ1-2, the V gene TRBV20-1; unclear D gene. Germline CDR1 DFQATT, CDR2 SNEGSKA (reference sequence). V dropped 5 bases and J dropped 2 bases, with 12 bases sitting between them. This CDR3 contains 13 residues. The CDR3 region is CSAPLGVNYGYTF. Here the CDR3 DNA reads TGCAGTGCTCCCTTGGGTGTAAACTATGGCTACACCTTC.

The gene calls are TRBV19 and TRBJ2-2; D remains unclear. Germline V gives CDR1 LNHDA, CDR2 SQIVND (reference sequence). This CDR3 spans 15 amino acids. Trimming shortened V by 6 bases and J by 3 bases, and 14 bases separated the two germline ends. The CDR3 loop reads CASRLAQTYTGELFF. In DNA form, the CDR3 reads TGTGCCAGTAGATTAGCCCAGACGTACACCGGGGAGCTGTTTTTT.

The V gene is TRBV2, the J gene TRBJ1-5, with TRBD1 matching over 9 bases. Germline-derived CDR1 and CDR2 are SNHLY and FYNNEI. The CDR3 contains 13 residues. Trimming removed 10 bases from V and 7 bases from J; junction bases left unmatched: 8. The CDR3 reads CATWDRVRQPQHF. The CDR3 nucleotides read TGTGCCACCTGGGACAGGGTTCGACAGCCCCAGCATTTT.

This clonotype was recorded many times. The V call is TRBV4-2, the J call TRBJ2-7; D uncertain. Trimming took off 0 bases at V and 2 bases at J, with 8 bases between the two ends. Germline values: CDR1 LGHNA, CDR2 YNFKEQ. This CDR3 comprises 14 residues. CDR3 sequence (DNA): TGTGCCAGCAGCCAAGATCGTCACACCTACGAGCAGTACTTC. Protein sequence: CASSQDRHTYEQYF.

This clonotype was observed at least ten times. The chain carries TRBV11-2 and TRBJ2-7, with D maybe TRBD2 (6 bases). The ends were cut back, 7 bases at V and 5 bases at J, with 24 bases in the middle. Germline assignment: CDR1 SGHAT and CDR2 FQNNGV. The length of the CDR3 is 16 residues. The CDR3 DNA is TGTGCCAGCAACTCCCGGGCCAGCGCGGGGTGGGACGAGCAGTACTTC. Translating it yields CASNSRASAGWDEQYF.

With regard to this clonotype: The junction departs from the called germline gene at one end, perhaps through a read error. The chain links TRBV7-2 to TRBJ2-7; D might be TRBD1 (6 bases). Germline V gene sequence: CDR1 SGHTA, CDR2 FQGNSA. This CDR3 is built from 15 residues. The CDR3 DNA reads TGCGCCAGCAGCCAAGAAGCGCAGGGGTCCTACGAGCAGTACTTC. As protein: CASSQEAQGSYEQYF.

V usage is TRBV29-1 and J usage is TRBJ2-7, with a possible D match to TRBD1 (6 bases). V shed 4 bases and J shed 1 base, with 11 bases lying between them. Germline-derived CDR1 and CDR2 are SQVTM and ANQGSEA. The CDR3 is 13 amino acids. The CDR3 loop is CSVARQVSYEQYF. CDR3 nucleotides: TGCAGCGTTGCACGACAGGTTTCCTACGAGCAGTACTTC.

Details on this clonotype: One end of the junction does not line up with germline, which may come from a read error. The gene calls are TRBV2 and TRBJ2-2, with 7 nucleotides matching TRBD1. From germline, CDR1 is SNHLY and CDR2 FYNNEI. The CDR3 runs to 15 residues. The CDR3 DNA follows: TGTGCCAGCAGTTTTGACAGGGCGAACACCGGGGAGCTGTCTTGG. The encoded protein is CASSFDRANTGELSW.

The rearrangement uses TRBV2 and TRBJ1-5, with 9 bases aligning to TRBD1. Trimming at V came to 3 bases and at J to 2 bases, leaving 5 bases not matched to a gene. Germline assignment: CDR1 SNHLY and CDR2 FYNNEI. The CDR3 runs 16 residues. The CDR3 is CASSEDRGSGNQPQHF. CDR3 sequence (DNA): TGTGCCAGCAGTGAGGACAGGGGCTCGGGCAATCAGCCCCAGCATTTT.

The chain employs TRBV10-3 and TRBJ2-5; tentative D call: TRBD1 (6 bases). The CDR3 runs 11 residues. CDR1 and CDR2 (germline): ENHRY, SYGVKD. Trimming took 8 bases from V and 5 from J, leaving 9 bases between them. The CDR3 region is CAIGQGETQYF. The CDR3 coding sequence is TGTGCCATCGGCCAGGGGGAGACCCAGTACTTC.

This clonotype has a count of ten or more. The chain employs TRBV7-2 and TRBJ2-7; D call uncertain. CDR3 size: 13 residues. Trimming stripped 5 bases from V and 6 bases from J, with 14 bases between. The germline CDR1 and CDR2 sequences are SGHTA and FQGNSA. As DNA, the CDR3 is TGTGCCAGCAGCGTCTCGGCAGCTCCCGAGCAGTACTTC. This sequence encodes CASSVSAAPEQYF.

This sequence joins TRBV29-1 and TRBJ2-7, with 10 nucleotides matching TRBD1. Looked up from germline, CDR1 is SQVTM and CDR2 is ANQGSEA. Trimming cost V 4 bases and J 6 bases; bases outside gene matches: 6. This CDR3 region has 13 residues. The CDR3 nucleotides read TGCAGCGTTGCTGTGGGGACAGGGGTCGAGCAGTACTTC. Its protein is CSVAVGTGVEQYF.

As to this clonotype: The CDR3 does not close with the conserved phenylalanine or tryptophan, likely indicating a read error. The limits of the CDR3 on the DNA are not certain, so only TCRdb's listed CDR3 is given. CDR3 region: CASSASAT. The chain combines TRBV11-2 with TRBJ2-7; the table assigns TRBD2, which was not confirmed against the DNA. Germline V CDR1 and CDR2: SGHAT, FQNNGV. The CDR3 spans 8 amino acids, including both terminal residues.

This CDR3 is CSPRGGRPQETQYF. The CDR3, as DNA: TGCAGTCCGCGGGGCGGGAGGCCGCAGGAGACCCAGTACTTC. The chain links TRBV20-1 to TRBJ2-5, with 8 bases identical to TRBD2. Germline-derived CDR1 and CDR2 are DFQATT and SNEGSKA (reference sequence). J gave up 5 bases and V 8 bases, and 13 bases lay outside the gene matches. CDR3 length: 14 amino acids.

This clonotype occurred many times. The chain couples TRBV7-9 to TRBJ2-5, with TRBD1 identical over 7 bases. The germline CDR1 and CDR2 sequences are SEHNR and FQNEAQ (reference sequence). V was clipped by 0 bases and J by 0 bases; unmatched bases: 4. CDR3 length: 16 amino acids. As DNA, the CDR3 is TGTGCCAGCAGCTTAGCCCTGGGACAGAACCAAGAGACCCAGTACTTC. Translation gives CASSLALGQNQETQYF.

This clonotype was counted many times. V is TRBV29-1 and J is TRBJ2-3, with TRBD2 matching 8 bases. Losses at the gene ends were 6 bases for V and 1 base for J; bases not matched to a gene: 3. The germline gives CDR1 SQVTM, CDR2 ANQGSEA. The CDR3 extends over 13 amino acids. In nucleotides, the CDR3 is TGCAGCGTACTAGCGGCTGGCACAGATACGCAGTATTTT. Translating gives CSVLAAGTDTQYF.

CDR3 coding DNA: TGTGCCAGCAGCAGAACTAGCGGGAGGGCCTACGAGCAGTACTTC. Its translation: CASSRTSGRAYEQYF. The chain couples TRBV7-2 to TRBJ2-7, with 13 bases that match TRBD2. V was pared by 5 bases and J by 2 bases, with 3 bases of the junction left unmatched. Germline CDR1 reads SGHTA; CDR2 reads FQGNSA. CDR3 length equals 15 residues. The variable domain in full, with the rest retrieved from reference TRBV7-2 and TRBJ2-7, is GAGVSQSPSNKVTEKGKDVELRCDPISGHTALYWYRQSLGQGLEFLIYFQGNSAPDKSGLPSDRFSAERTGGSVSTLTIQRTQQEDSAVYLCASSRTSGRAYEQYFGPGTRLTVT.

Only a few counts were recorded for this clonotype. A much more abundant neighbour one base away suggests this may be a read error. The rearrangement uses TRBV7-9 and TRBJ1-3; a possible D gene is TRBD1 (6 bases). V was clipped by 3 bases and J by 2 bases, with 11 bases between them. This CDR3 has 15 residues. Germline V CDR1 and CDR2: SEHNR, FQNEAQ (reference sequence). The CDR3 spells CASSFLAGAGNTIYF. The CDR3 DNA reads as TGTGCCAGCAGCTTTTTGGCAGGGGCTGGAAACACCATATATTTT.

This clonotype was seen repeatedly, ten times or more. The chain uses TRBV20-1 and TRBJ2-3, with 13 bases aligning to TRBD2. V was clipped by 6 bases and J by 0 bases; unmatched bases: 6. CDR3 size: 16 residues. Germline V gene sequence: CDR1 DFQATT, CDR2 SNEGSKA (reference sequence). The CDR3 loop reads CSAGTSGKTSTDTQYF. The CDR3 bases are TGCAGTGCGGGGACTAGCGGGAAGACTAGCACAGATACGCAGTATTTT.

This clonotype was recorded a few times. Sequence at one end of the junction differs from germline and may be a read error. This chain connects TRBV13 to TRBJ1-1, with D unclear. This CDR3 has 13 amino acids. CDR1 and CDR2 from the germline V gene are PRHDT and FYEKMQ (reference sequence). CDR3 loop: CASSFPDVTEAFF. CDR3 DNA sequence: TGTGCCAGCAGTTTCCCGGACGTGACTGAGGCTTTCTTT.

This rearrangement joins TRBV10-2 to TRBJ1-3; D gene uncertain. With 3 bases removed from V and 7 bases from J, the gap between germline ends came to 10 bases. Per the germline V gene, CDR1 is WSHSY and CDR2 is SAAADI. The CDR3 is 13 residues long. This chain's CDR3 is CASSDTVPNTIYF. The CDR3 DNA follows: TGCGCCAGCAGTGATACGGTACCGAACACCATATATTTT.

The V call is TRBV7-3, the J call TRBJ1-2; TRBD1 is a possible D gene (6 bases). The CDR3 loop spans 15 amino acids. V was trimmed by 0 bases and J by 4 bases, leaving 12 bases between them. CDR1 is SGHTA, CDR2 FQGTGA, per germline. This CDR3 reads CASSLTPGQFYGYTF. The CDR3, as DNA: TGTGCCAGCAGCTTAACCCCGGGACAATTCTATGGCTACACCTTC.

The gene calls are TRBV12-3 or TRBV12-4 and TRBJ2-7; 10 positions agree with TRBD2. Trimming at V came to 1 base and at J to 2 bases, leaving 2 bases not matched to a gene. The CDR3 sequence is 15 residues long. For the CDR3, the DNA is TGTGCCAGCAGTTTAGTAGCGGGAGGTACCTACGAGCAGTACTTC. Amino acids: CASSLVAGGTYEQYF.

This clonotype was found many times. The V and J genes are TRBV20-1 and TRBJ1-1; D is undetermined. Germline V gene lookup returns CDR1 DFQATT and CDR2 SNEGSKA (reference sequence). This CDR3 has 13 residues. Trimming took off 6 bases at V and 4 bases at J, with 15 bases between the two ends. The CDR3 loop reads CSATDGARTEAFF. In nucleotides, the CDR3 is TGCAGTGCCACGGACGGTGCCCGCACTGAAGCTTTCTTT.